This T cell receptor beta chain was captured by sequencing in a study of tumor and adjacent non-tumor tissue in lung cancer. Background on the study: The patients, 10 men and four to six women, were roughly 31 to 80 with stage I to III disease.

RNA was extracted from bulk tissue without any cell sorting. Three rounds of nested PCR, following a modified ARM-PCR protocol, produced the TCRbeta library. TCRdb re-called the multiplex PCR reads with MiXCR, one entry per CDR3 protein. The table has under 150,000 distinct CDR3 sequences, about 66% seen once. In germline, CDR1 is DFQATT, CDR2 SNEGSKA (reference sequence). This CDR3 is built from 16 residues. Trimming cost V 0 bases and J 5 bases; bases outside gene matches: 6. Findings and caveats of the study: Significantly higher TCR diversity was found in tumor than normal lung. Tumor repertoires had a smaller top 100 clone share than normal lung. Shorter survival was associated with higher TCR diversity in tumors.

A note on this clonotype: Its antigen is still unknown.

The TCR comes from a man aged 30-40 years with non-small cell lung cancer. Sample: lung tumor tissue. The chain has TRBV20-1 and TRBJ2-3; 12 nucleotides agree with TRBD2. The CDR3 DNA reads as TGCAGTGCTAGAGATCTAGCGGGAGGGCTGGTAGATACGCAGTATTTT. Translation: CSARDLAGGLVDTQYF.